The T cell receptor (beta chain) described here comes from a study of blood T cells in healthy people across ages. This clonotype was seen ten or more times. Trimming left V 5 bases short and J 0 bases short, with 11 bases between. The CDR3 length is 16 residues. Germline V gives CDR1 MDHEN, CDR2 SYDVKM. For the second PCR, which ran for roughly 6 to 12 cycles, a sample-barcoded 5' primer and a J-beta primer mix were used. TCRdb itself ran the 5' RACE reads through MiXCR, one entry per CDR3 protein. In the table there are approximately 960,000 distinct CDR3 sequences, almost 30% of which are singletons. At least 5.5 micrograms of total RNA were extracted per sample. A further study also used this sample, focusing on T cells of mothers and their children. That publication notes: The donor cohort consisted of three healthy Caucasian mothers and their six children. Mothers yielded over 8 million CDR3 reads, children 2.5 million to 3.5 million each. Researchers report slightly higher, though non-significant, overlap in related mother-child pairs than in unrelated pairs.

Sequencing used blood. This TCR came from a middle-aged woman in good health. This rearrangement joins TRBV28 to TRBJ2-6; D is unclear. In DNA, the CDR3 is TGTGCCAGCAGTGGCCACGGTTCCTCTGGGGCCAACGTCCTGACTTTC. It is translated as CASSGHGSSGANVLTF.